These 18 T cell receptor beta chains share one sample of origin, sequenced in a study of response to subunit inactivated influenza vaccine. TCRdb re-called the RT-PCR reads through MiXCR, storing one row per CDR3 protein. The sample holds 800,000 or so distinct CDR3 sequences, 21% seen once. The sequencing used PBMCs from blood, collected 5 to 6 days after vaccination. The receptor source for this set is a man between 50 and 59 years old who received an inactivated influenza vaccine.

The chain uses TRBV7-3 and TRBJ2-1; 7 bases are a match to TRBD1. V dropped 3 bases and J dropped 0; count of bases not matched to a gene: 11. Germline loops: CDR1 SGHTA, CDR2 FQGTGA. This CDR3 is 18 amino acids long. The CDR3: CASSFQGESGSSYNEQFF. CDR3 nucleotides: TGTGCCAGCAGCTTCCAGGGGGAGAGCGGTAGCTCCTACAATGAGCAGTTCTTC.

The rearrangement links TRBV20-1 to TRBJ2-7; D may be TRBD1 (6 bases). V gave up 6 bases and J gave up 7 bases, with 19 bases separating them. Germline-derived CDR1 and CDR2 are DFQATT and SNEGSKA (reference sequence). CDR3 length: 13 amino acids. CDR3 in amino acids: CSAPGQGVAEQYF. In DNA, the CDR3 is TGCAGTGCGCCGGGACAAGGGGTGGCAGAGCAGTACTTC.

This clonotype was detected a few times. The chain carries TRBV20-1 and TRBJ1-6; no definite D call. Germline V gives CDR1 DFQATT, CDR2 SNEGSKA (reference sequence). V lost 0 bases and J lost 4, with 13 bases in between. CDR3 size: 16 residues. CDR3 in amino acids: CSARDLGQRYNSPLHF. CDR3 DNA: TGCAGTGCTAGAGATCTGGGCCAGAGATATAATTCACCCCTCCACTTT.

This clonotype was seen at least ten times. V usage is TRBV9 and J usage is TRBJ2-1; TRBD2 might be the D (6 bases). CDR3 length: 12 residues. Germline CDR1 SGDLS, CDR2 YYNGEE. V was trimmed by 3 bases and J by 9 bases, leaving 10 bases between them. The CDR3 here is CASSAYGGEQFF. DNA for the CDR3: TGTGCCAGCAGCGCGTACGGGGGTGAGCAGTTCTTC.

This clonotype was found a few times. The gene calls are TRBV6-5 and TRBJ2-3; no firm D call. Trimming shortened V by 4 bases and J by 1 base, and 12 bases separated the two germline ends. The CDR3 is 15 residues long. Germline-derived CDR1 and CDR2 are MNHEY and SVGAGI. The CDR3 sequence is CASSSLGVGTDTQYF. The CDR3, as DNA: TGTGCCAGCAGTTCTTTAGGCGTAGGCACAGATACGCAGTATTTT.

This clonotype has more than one count but fewer than ten. This chain joins TRBV7-2 and TRBJ2-7; D gene unclear. Trimming pared 7 bases from V and 3 bases from J, leaving 16 bases between. Germline V CDR1 and CDR2: SGHTA, FQGNSA. This CDR3 comprises 14 residues. The CDR3 coding sequence is TGTGCCAGCACCCCTGCCACGCGATACTACGAGCAGTACTTC. This encodes CASTPATRYYEQYF.

The V call is TRBV30, the J call TRBJ2-1, with a possible D match to TRBD1 (6 bases). CDR1 and CDR2 from the germline V gene are GTSNPN and SVGIG (reference sequence). The V end was cut by 4 bases, the J end by 5 bases, with 15 bases between. The CDR3 runs to 14 residues. Written as DNA, the CDR3 is TGTGCCTGGATTGCTAGACAGGTTAACAATGAGCAGTTCTTC. This encodes CAWIARQVNNEQFF.

This clonotype was observed a handful of times. The rearrangement joins TRBV20-1 to TRBJ2-7; 10 bases fit TRBD2. V lost 6 bases and J lost 3; bases outside the gene matches: 8. The germline V gene has CDR1 DFQATT and CDR2 SNEGSKA (reference sequence). The CDR3 runs to 14 residues. The CDR3 coding sequence is TGCAGTGCCAGGGCGCTAGCGGGGGTCTACGAGCAGTACTTC. It codes for CSARALAGVYEQYF.

The CDR3 nucleotides are TGCGCCAGCAGCTTGGATGTACTGGGGTCCGGGGAGCTGTTTTTT. It codes for CASSLDVLGSGELFF. The chain couples TRBV5-1 to TRBJ2-2, with D uncertain. Looked up from germline, CDR1 is SGHRS and CDR2 is YFSETQ. Trimming removed 0 bases at V and 6 bases at J, with 12 bases between. The CDR3 totals 15 residues.

Note on this clonotype: This clone may be a read error of a much larger clone one base away. The chain recombines TRBV5-1 with TRBJ2-3; 11 bases agree with TRBD2. Germline V gives CDR1 SGHRS, CDR2 YFSETQ. This CDR3 region has 14 residues. J gave up 5 bases and V 4 bases, and 3 bases lay outside the gene matches. The CDR3 here is CASSKGLAGDTQYF. The CDR3 DNA reads as TGCGCCAGCAGCAAAGGACTAGCGGGAGATACGCAGTATTTT.

The table lists this clonotype with many counts. J is TRBJ2-2 and V is TRBV5-1, with D possibly TRBD1 on 5 matching bases. V gave up 6 bases and J gave up 0 bases, with 12 bases separating them. Germline-derived CDR1 and CDR2 are SGHRS and YFSETQ. The CDR3 is made up of 15 amino acids. CDR3 protein: CASNAQGTNTGELFF. The CDR3 DNA follows: TGCGCCAGCAATGCTCAGGGCACGAACACCGGGGAGCTGTTTTTT.

The chain uses TRBV5-4 and TRBJ2-7; D is unresolved. The CDR3 loop spans 15 amino acids. The germline CDR1 and CDR2 sequences are SGHNT and YYREEE (reference sequence). V lost 3 bases and J 0 bases, leaving 13 bases between the germline ends. In DNA, the CDR3 is TGTGCCAGCAGCTGGGGTCAGGTCCTCTCCTACGAGCAGTACTTC. Protein product: CASSWGQVLSYEQYF. The variable domain in full, with the rest retrieved from reference TRBV5-4 and TRBJ2-7, is ETGVTQSPTHLIKTRGQQVTLRCSSQSGHNTVSWYQQALGQGPQFIFQYYREEENGRGNFPPRFSGLQFPNYSSELNVNALELDDSALYLCASSWGQVLSYEQYFGPGTRLTVT.

This clonotype was detected only a few times. This sequence joins TRBV6-4 and TRBJ2-1, with D possibly TRBD2 on 5 matching bases. Trimming removed 6 bases from V and 6 bases from J, with 24 bases in between. The CDR3 sequence is 17 residues long. CDR1 and CDR2 (germline): MRHNA, SNTAGT. The CDR3 sequence: CASSQTHTSTRSNEQFF. CDR3 sequence (DNA): TGTGCCAGCAGCCAAACCCATACTTCAACTAGAAGCAATGAGCAGTTCTTC.

The chain carries TRBV25-1 and TRBJ2-5; D not resolved. Germline CDR1 MGHDK, CDR2 SYGVNS. This CDR3 has 15 residues. V lost 1 base, J lost 1 base, and 10 bases lay in between. CDR3 amino acids: CASSESLLIQETQYF. CDR3 bases: TGTGCCAGCAGTGAATCTCTCCTCATCCAAGAGACCCAGTACTTC.

CDR3 region: CASSLEGGRAGEQYF. Here the CDR3 DNA reads TGTGCCAGCAGCTTAGAAGGCGGGAGGGCCGGGGAGCAGTACTTC. The chain couples TRBV7-9 to TRBJ2-7; 9 nucleotides match TRBD2. In germline, CDR1 is SEHNR, CDR2 FQNEAQ (reference sequence). J gave up 7 bases and V 1 base, and 8 bases lay outside the gene matches. The CDR3 runs 15 residues.

This clonotype has a count of ten or more. This rearrangement joins TRBV20-1 to TRBJ2-2, with 9 bases lining up with TRBD1. Germline V CDR1 and CDR2: DFQATT, SNEGSKA (reference sequence). The V segment lost 5 bases and the J segment 0 bases; nucleotides outside the gene matches: 1. CDR3 length: 14 residues. The CDR3 loop reads CSARTGANTGELFF. CDR3 sequence (DNA): TGCAGTGCTCGGACAGGGGCGAACACCGGGGAGCTGTTTTTT.

This clonotype came up a few times. The chain carries TRBV7-2 and TRBJ1-5; 7 nucleotides match TRBD1. The CDR3 loop spans 13 amino acids. Losses at the gene ends were 5 bases for V and 11 bases for J; bases not matched to a gene: 9. Germline lookup yields CDR1 SGHTA and CDR2 FQGNSA. CDR3 bases: TGTGCCAGCAGCCTAGGCGGGGACAGTACCCAGCATTTT. Protein sequence: CASSLGGDSTQHF.

Regarding this clonotype: The junction departs from germline at one end; a sequencing error may be responsible. The chain uses TRBV28 and TRBJ2-3, with TRBD1 identical over 10 bases. This CDR3 has 16 residues. Germline lookup yields CDR1 MDHEN and CDR2 SYDVKM. In DNA form, the CDR3 reads TGTACCAGCAGTTTGGGACAGGGGAGCTGGACAGATACGCAGTATTTT. Amino acid sequence: CTSSLGQGSWTDTQYF.